This T cell receptor (beta chain) was identified during a study of T-cell reconstitution after alpha-beta-depleted transplantation in children. The authors prepared the TCRbeta library with unique molecular identifiers. TCRdb redid the calling of the PCR reads with MiXCR, one entry per CDR3 protein. The repertoire includes over 150,000 distinct CDR3 sequences, roughly 7.1% of them detected once, and 4.5% to 6.5% sits in the top ten. V was shortened by 2 bases and J by 3 bases, with 11 bases between the two germline ends. CDR3 length: 14 amino acids. Germline assignment: CDR1 SGHTS and CDR2 YDEGEE. Study conclusions and caveats: Expanded clones from the graft, numbering several hundred, reportedly supplied alpha-beta T cells about two months after transplant. T-cell numbers and diversity one year post-transplant derived largely from freshly generated T cells. Some patients' high day-60 TCRbeta diversity was traced to surviving recipient T cells and thymic progenitors.

This clonotype turned up a few times. Its antigen is not known. The material sequenced was PBMCs, taken before TCRalphabeta/CD19-depleted stem cell transplant. The receptor was derived from a boy aged 2 to 10 with acute lymphoblastic leukemia, due to receive a stem cell transplant. The V gene is TRBV5-8, the J gene TRBJ1-2; D call uncertain. The CDR3, as DNA: TGTGCCAGCAGCTTCCTCGAGGGCTACTATGGCTACACCTTC. It translates to CASSFLEGYYGYTF.